Presented here are 28 T cell receptor beta chains from one specimen sequenced in a study of molecular identifiers for immune sequencing clone quantification. TCRdb re-derived calls from the PCR reads in MiXCR, one entry per CDR3 protein. Of some 9,800 distinct CDR3 sequences listed, roughly a sixth are singletons. Sample: naive CD8+ T cells from blood, with Jurkat cell RNA spiked in. The subset: FACS-sorted CD8+CD4-CCR7+CD45RA+ naive T cells. The receptor set was obtained from a human donor in good health. Some libraries in this study had Jurkat cell RNA spiked in.

This clonotype was found a few times. J is TRBJ1-1 and V is TRBV2; 10 positions match TRBD1. The CDR3 is 14 amino acids. The V segment lost 6 bases and the J segment 4 bases; nucleotides outside the gene matches: 5. Germline loops: CDR1 SNHLY, CDR2 FYNNEI. DNA of the CDR3: TGTGCCAGCAGCTCCGGGACAGGGGCCACTGAAGCTTTCTTT. Translated: CASSSGTGATEAFF.

There are a few counts of this clonotype. A clone one base away is much larger, so this may be a read error. CDR3 region: CSASGTLRYGYTF. CDR3 nucleotide sequence: TGCAGTGCTAGCGGGACACTACGCTATGGCTACACCTTC. The chain uses TRBV20-1 and TRBJ1-2; tentatively, D is TRBD1 (6 bases). Germline V lookup: CDR1 DFQATT, CDR2 SNEGSKA (reference sequence). CDR3 length: 13 residues. With 3 bases removed from V and 4 bases from J, the gap between germline ends came to 12 bases.

By sample fraction, this clonotype is medium-sized. V and J are TRBV3-1 and TRBJ2-3; D is ambiguous. Trimming shortened V by 4 bases and J by 2 bases, and 10 bases separated the two germline ends. Germline CDR1 reads LGHDT; CDR2 reads YNNKEL (reference sequence). This CDR3 is 14 amino acids long. This CDR3 reads CASSPLGPTDTQYF. The CDR3 nucleotides read TGTGCCAGCAGCCCTCTCGGGCCCACAGATACGCAGTATTTT.

This clonotype was observed at least ten times. The J gene is TRBJ2-7, the V gene TRBV3-1, with 7 positions matching TRBD2. The germline V gene has CDR1 LGHDT and CDR2 YNNKEL (reference sequence). The J segment lost 0 bases and the V segment lost 0 bases, leaving 5 bases of the junction unmatched. This CDR3 has 16 residues. Here the CDR3 DNA reads TGTGCCAGCAGCCAAGAGGCTAGCGGACCCTCCTACGAGCAGTACTTC. Translating gives CASSQEASGPSYEQYF.

As regards this clonotype: A much larger clone differs by one base, so this may be a read error. The rearrangement links TRBV20-1 to TRBJ2-6; 11 positions match TRBD1. Germline CDR1 and CDR2: DFQATT and SNEGSKA (reference sequence). V shed 4 bases and J 2 bases; nucleotides not matched to a gene: 10. CDR3 length equals 18 residues. CDR3 sequence: CSATQPGQGGPGANVLTF. The CDR3 DNA reads as TGCAGTGCTACTCAACCGGGACAGGGGGGTCCTGGGGCCAACGTCCTGACTTTC.

Concerning this clonotype itself: Possible read error: a much larger clone is one base away. The chain has TRBV5-3 and TRBJ1-1; D uncertain. TRBV5-3 is reported as an ORF; its role is uncertain. The germline V and J ends were trimmed by 8 bases and 2 bases, with 25 bases remaining between them. CDR3 size: 17 residues. The CDR3 here is CASSLGQTNSLNTEAFF. DNA of the CDR3: TGTGCCAGCAGCCTTGGGCAGACAAATTCATTAAACACTGAAGCTTTCTTT.

The chain recombines TRBV27 with TRBJ2-3; 7 positions match TRBD1. This CDR3 spans 14 amino acids. Germline V gene sequence: CDR1 MNHEY, CDR2 SMNVEV (reference sequence). J gave up 7 bases and V 11 bases, and 15 bases lay outside the gene matches. CDR3 nucleotide sequence: TGTGCCGCTCGACCGGGACAGACCTCATATACGCAGTATTTT. Its translation is CAARPGQTSYTQYF.

Comment on this clonotype: One end of the junction fails to match germline, which may point to a read error. The chain couples TRBV2 to TRBJ1-5; 11 positions match TRBD1. The CDR3 runs 16 residues. Looked up from germline, CDR1 is SNHLY and CDR2 is FYNNEI. CDR3 DNA sequence: TGTGCTAGCAGTGAAAGTCGGACAGGGGGCAATCAGCCCCAGCAGTTT. It encodes CASSESRTGGNQPQQF.

The chain employs TRBV6-2 or TRBV6-3 and TRBJ2-7, with D uncertain. The CDR3 has 12 amino acids. The V end was cut by 6 bases, the J end by 2 bases, with 8 bases between. Germline V gene data show CDR1 as MNHEY and CDR2 as SVGEGT. The CDR3 loop is CASRSSAYEQYF. CDR3 bases: TGTGCCAGCAGAAGTAGTGCCTACGAGCAGTACTTC.

This clonotype has a count of ten or more. The chain links TRBV20-1 to TRBJ2-1; maybe TRBD2 (6 bases). V lost 3 bases and J 4 bases, leaving 16 bases between the germline ends. This CDR3 region has 15 residues. Germline V lookup: CDR1 DFQATT, CDR2 SNEGSKA (reference sequence). DNA for the CDR3: TGCAGTGCTAGGGGAGGTTCCGCAATATACAATGAGCAGTTCTTC. Its protein product is CSARGGSAIYNEQFF.

This clonotype was seen many times. The chain uses TRBV4-1 and TRBJ1-6; 7 nucleotides line up with TRBD1. The CDR3 is made up of 15 amino acids. Germline values: CDR1 MGHRA, CDR2 YSYEKL. J gave up 6 bases and V 4 bases, and 6 bases lay outside the gene matches. The CDR3 protein is CASSPTGQINSPLHF. In nucleotides, the CDR3 is TGCGCCAGCAGCCCAACGGGACAGATTAATTCACCCCTCCACTTT.

This clonotype showed up many times. J is TRBJ2-1 and V is TRBV11-2; 10 bases fit TRBD2. With V trimmed by 5 bases and J by 5 bases, 6 bases remained unmatched. CDR3 size: 15 residues. Germline lookup yields CDR1 SGHAT and CDR2 FQNNGV. This CDR3 is CASSPSGSFNNEQFF. The DNA of the CDR3 is TGTGCCAGCAGCCCTAGCGGGAGTTTTAACAATGAGCAGTTCTTC.

As for this clonotype: A clone one base away is much larger, so this may be a read error. The chain combines TRBV14 with TRBJ2-1, with no clear D. The CDR3 loop spans 12 amino acids. In germline, CDR1 is SGHDN, CDR2 FVKESK. The CDR3 spells CAGSQDHGEQFF. CDR3 bases: TGTGCCGGCAGCCAAGATCACGGGGAGCAGTTCTTC.

Worth noting for this clonotype: A much larger clone is a single base away; this may be a read error. The rearrangement links TRBV6-6 to TRBJ2-5; D not resolved. Per germline, CDR1 MNHNY and CDR2 SVGAGI (reference sequence). Between the trimmed V and J ends, which lost 2 bases and 4 bases, there was a span of 11 bases. This CDR3 region has 14 residues. The CDR3 coding sequence is TGTGCCAGCAGTTACGTACCCCGCCGAGAGACCCAGTACTTC. Translation gives CASSYVPRRETQYF.

A word on this clonotype: This likely comes from a read error, as the CDR3 has no conserved phenylalanine or tryptophan at its end. The chain joins TRBV27 to TRBJ1-4; perhaps TRBD1 as D (6 bases). CDR1 is MNHEY and CDR2 is SMNVEV in the germline V gene (reference sequence). The V gene lost 3 bases and the J gene lost 11 bases, with 16 bases spanning the gap. The length of the CDR3 is 14 residues. The CDR3: CASSLQNRESKLFL. In nucleotides, the CDR3 is TGTGCCAGCAGTTTGCAAAACAGGGAGAGCAAACTGTTTTTG.

By share, this clonotype counts as medium-sized (0.01 to 0.1%). The rearrangement links TRBV20-1 to TRBJ2-3; no firm D call. Germline CDR1 is DFQATT and CDR2 is SNEGSKA (reference sequence). The length of the CDR3 is 13 residues. The V end was cut by 2 bases, the J end by 3 bases, with 9 bases between. The CDR3 loop is CSARSLVTDTQYF. The DNA for the CDR3 is TGCAGTGCTAGAAGCCTCGTTACAGATACGCAGTATTTT.

This clonotype was seen ten or more times. This rearrangement joins TRBV27 to TRBJ1-4; D perhaps matches TRBD1 (6 bases). This CDR3 has 14 residues. Trimming cost V 3 bases and J 11 bases, with 16 bases left between them. Germline V gene lookup returns CDR1 MNHEY and CDR2 SMNVEV (reference sequence). The CDR3 nucleotides are TGTGCCAGCAGTTTGCAAAACAGGGAGAGCAAACTGTTTTTT. Translated: CASSLQNRESKLFF. Using reference TRBV27 and TRBJ1-4 for the parts outside the CDR3, the full variable domain is EAQVTQNPRYLITVTGKKLTVTCSQNMNHEYMSWYRQDPGLGLRQIYYSMNVEVTDKGDVPEGYKVSRKEKRNFPLILESPSPNQTSLYFCASSLQNRESKLFFGSGTQLSVL.

This clonotype qualifies as medium-sized. This chain uses TRBV5-6 with TRBJ2-7, with D possibly being TRBD1 (6 bases). The CDR3 contains 14 residues. Germline CDR1 reads SGHDT; CDR2 reads YYEEEE. V lost 0 bases and J 5 bases, leaving 12 bases between the germline ends. CDR3 amino acids: CASSLGQGSHEQYF. Here the CDR3 DNA reads TGTGCCAGCAGCTTGGGGCAGGGGTCCCACGAGCAGTACTTC.

In this sample, this clonotype is medium-sized. The chain links TRBV7-9 to TRBJ2-5, with D unresolved. With 1 base removed from V and 4 bases from J, the gap between germline ends came to 22 bases. The CDR3 loop spans 18 amino acids. Germline CDR1 SEHNR, CDR2 FQNEAQ (reference sequence). DNA for the CDR3: TGTGCCAGCAGCTTAGACCTGAGAGAAACAGACCTTCGAGAGACCCAGTACTTC. The encoded protein is CASSLDLRETDLRETQYF.

By sample fraction, this clonotype is medium-sized. CDR3 residues: CSAEDEQYF. The CDR3 bases are TGCAGTGCTGAAGACGAGCAGTACTTC. The chain combines TRBV20-1 with TRBJ2-7, with D hard to call. The CDR3 extends over 9 amino acids. The germline gives CDR1 DFQATT, CDR2 SNEGSKA (reference sequence). With 5 bases removed from V and 5 bases from J, the gap between germline ends came to 4 bases.

This chain connects TRBV4-2 to TRBJ1-1, with D unclear. V lost 3 bases and J 2 bases, leaving 16 bases between the germline ends. This CDR3 comprises 16 residues. The germline CDR1 and CDR2 sequences are LGHNA and YNFKEQ. In DNA, the CDR3 is TGTGCCAGCAGCCAGGCCCTCGGAACCCTCAACACTGAAGCTTTCTTT. Protein product: CASSQALGTLNTEAFF.

This clonotype appeared a single time. This clone may be a read error of a much larger clone one base away. The rearrangement links TRBV7-8 to TRBJ2-7; maybe TRBD2 (6 bases). The CDR3 length is 14 residues. In germline, CDR1 is SGHVS, CDR2 FQNEAQ. Trimming shortened V by 4 bases and J by 4 bases, and 14 bases separated the two germline ends. This CDR3 reads CASSSSGLRYEQYF. The CDR3, as DNA: TGTGCCAGCAGCTCGTCGGGACTGAGATACGAGCAGTACTTC.

This clonotype was observed a few times. The CDR3 DNA sequence: TGTGCCAGCGGCACCGGGGACAGGGCCAACTCCTACGAGCAGTACTTC. This gives the protein CASGTGDRANSYEQYF. The V and J genes are TRBV21-1 and TRBJ2-7; TRBD1 is the table's D call, not checked against the DNA. TRBV21-1 is reported as a pseudogene. This CDR3 contains 16 residues.

In its sample, this clonotype is medium-sized. This sequence joins TRBV7-2 and TRBJ2-3; D uncertain. The germline CDR1 and CDR2 sequences are SGHTA and FQGNSA. V lost 5 bases and J 0 bases, leaving 18 bases between the germline ends. The length of the CDR3 is 17 residues. The CDR3 DNA sequence: TGTGCCAGCAGCGTAGAAGGCCTCCGAGGAAGCACAGATACGCAGTATTTT. It encodes CASSVEGLRGSTDTQYF.

This clonotype was detected ten times or more. The rearrangement joins TRBV23-1 to TRBJ1-6; D perhaps matches TRBD1 (5 bases). TRBV23-1 qualifies as an ORF whose function is uncertain. The CDR3 sequence is 17 residues long. V was shortened by 0 bases and J by 7 bases, with 16 bases between the two germline ends. The CDR3, as DNA: TGCGCCAGCAGTCAATCCCAGGGCAGGCCGCACAATTCACCCCTCCACTTT. It yields the protein CASSQSQGRPHNSPLHF.

The V and J genes are TRBV12-3 or TRBV12-4 and TRBJ1-3; D remains unclear. V dropped 3 bases and J dropped 7 bases, with 7 bases sitting between them. The CDR3 totals 12 residues. DNA for the CDR3: TGTGCCAGCAGTTTCCCCGCGAACACCATATATTTT. This codes for CASSFPANTIYF.

The chain employs TRBV19 and TRBJ2-1; 9 bases agree with TRBD1. Germline trimming cut 1 base from V and 3 bases from J; bases unmatched to any gene: 10. CDR3 size: 18 residues. Looked up from germline, CDR1 is LNHDA and CDR2 is SQIVND (reference sequence). The DNA for the CDR3 is TGTGCCAGTAGTATAGGGAAGCGTCGGACAGGGGACTACAATGAGCAGTTCTTC. As protein: CASSIGKRRTGDYNEQFF.

This clonotype is judged medium-sized. The rearrangement joins TRBV7-8 to TRBJ2-6; D is unclear. Germline CDR1 reads SGHVS; CDR2 reads FQNEAQ. The V end lost 5 bases, the J end lost 1 base, and 9 bases lay between the germline ends. The length of the CDR3 is 15 residues. CDR3 DNA: TGTGCCAGCAGCCCCCCAACGTCTGGGGCCAACGTCCTGACTTTC. Protein sequence: CASSPPTSGANVLTF.